The 19 T cell receptor beta chains below all came from one sample that was sequenced in a study of CD8 T cells in ankylosing spondylitis. TCRdb called the 5' RACE reads again in MiXCR, with one record for every CDR3 protein. There are roughly 120,000 distinct CDR3 sequences in the sample; 12% to 15% occur only once, and around 3% lies in the top ten. The sequenced sample consisted of blood, either unsorted or a sorted T cell fraction (not recorded which). The receptors were gathered from a female donor with ankylosing spondylitis or in good health (not recorded which).

At least ten counts were recorded for this clonotype. The chain links TRBV5-1 to TRBJ2-1; TRBD2 is a possible D gene (6 bases). Germline V gene data show CDR1 as SGHRS and CDR2 as YFSETQ. The CDR3 length is 14 residues. Between the trimmed V and J ends, which lost 0 bases and 8 bases, there was a span of 12 bases. The CDR3 is CASSLGLAIYEQFF. CDR3 sequence (DNA): TGCGCCAGCAGCTTGGGTCTAGCGATCTATGAGCAGTTCTTC.

This chain connects TRBV7-2 to TRBJ2-3, with 7 positions matching TRBD1. Germline lookup yields CDR1 SGHTA and CDR2 FQGNSA. This CDR3 spans 14 amino acids. The V and J ends lost 5 bases and 0 bases, in that order; junction bases with no gene match: 2. The CDR3 sequence: CASSRQGSTDTQYF. In DNA, the CDR3 is TGTGCCAGCAGCCGACAGGGAAGCACAGATACGCAGTATTTT.

This clonotype was observed a few times. The chain is built from TRBV20-1 and TRBJ1-5; D is possibly TRBD1 (5 bases). V was cut by 1 base and J by 7 bases, with 14 bases left in between. Germline values: CDR1 DFQATT, CDR2 SNEGSKA (reference sequence). The CDR3 spans 14 residues. In DNA form, the CDR3 reads TGCAGTGCTAGAGGAGTTCACGGGGACCAGCCCCAGCATTTT. Protein: CSARGVHGDQPQHF.

V is TRBV20-1 and J is TRBJ2-1; no definite D call. The V and J ends lost 5 bases and 2 bases respectively, with 13 bases between them. The CDR3 sequence is 14 residues long. Germline CDR1 reads DFQATT; CDR2 reads SNEGSKA (reference sequence). This CDR3 is CSAVLVAPYNEQFF. The CDR3 bases are TGCAGTGCTGTCCTGGTTGCCCCCTACAATGAGCAGTTCTTC.

This chain joins TRBV7-2 and TRBJ1-1, with TRBD1 as a possible D gene (6 bases). The V and J ends lost 5 bases and 5 bases respectively, with 12 bases between them. This CDR3 is built from 13 residues. Germline V lookup: CDR1 SGHTA, CDR2 FQGNSA. The CDR3 coding sequence is TGTGCCAGCAGCCTCGAACAGGGAACTGAAGCTTTCTTT. Its protein is CASSLEQGTEAFF.

A few counts support this clonotype. The chain employs TRBV11-3 and TRBJ2-7; the match to TRBD1 covers 7 bases. J gave up 1 base and V 1 base, and 4 bases lay outside the gene matches. CDR3 length: 15 residues. Germline V lookup: CDR1 SGHNT, CDR2 YENEEA. The DNA of the CDR3 is TGTGCCAGCAGCTTAGGGGGGACAGCATCCTACGAGCAGTACTTC. Its translation is CASSLGGTASYEQYF.

This clonotype was seen a few times. The rearrangement links TRBV6-5 to TRBJ1-2; possible D gene TRBD1, 5 bases. Trimming removed 4 bases at V and 0 bases at J, with 18 bases between. The CDR3 has 17 amino acids. Germline V gene data show CDR1 as MNHEY and CDR2 as SVGAGI. Here the CDR3 reads CASSSTGLHSSNYGYTF. CDR3 nucleotide sequence: TGTGCCAGCAGTTCAACAGGACTGCACAGTTCTAACTATGGCTACACCTTC.

The rearrangement links TRBV4-2 to TRBJ2-4, with TRBD2 matching 7 bases. V lost 0 bases, J lost 3 bases, and 11 bases stayed unmatched. CDR3 size: 18 residues. The germline V gene encodes CDR1 LGHNA and CDR2 YNFKEQ. The CDR3 loop reads CASSQDTGGLFGKNIQYF. Here the CDR3 DNA reads TGTGCCAGCAGCCAAGATACGGGGGGTCTTTTTGGCAAAAACATTCAGTACTTC.

This clonotype was observed a handful of times. The V and J genes are TRBV7-8 and TRBJ2-3, with D possibly being TRBD2 (6 bases). This CDR3 region has 17 residues. Germline-derived CDR1 and CDR2 are SGHVS and FQNEAQ. V was shortened by 2 bases and J by 1 base, with 16 bases between the two germline ends. CDR3 bases: TGTGCCAGCAGCTTATTAGGAGGGGACTTTCGCACAGATACGCAGTATTTT. It translates to CASSLLGGDFRTDTQYF.

This clonotype appeared many times. This chain connects TRBV12-3 or TRBV12-4 to TRBJ2-2; D is perhaps TRBD2 (6 bases). Trimming took 1 base from V and 7 from J, leaving 10 bases between them. The CDR3 spans 14 residues. The DNA of the CDR3 is TGTGCCAGCAGTTTAGGCGGGGCGCACGGGGAGCTGTTTTTT. This encodes CASSLGGAHGELFF.

The rearrangement joins TRBV6-5 to TRBJ2-1, with 7 nucleotides matching TRBD2. This CDR3 has 17 amino acids. V shed 4 bases and J 0 bases; nucleotides not matched to a gene: 9. Germline CDR1 reads MNHEY; CDR2 reads SVGAGI. CDR3 amino acids: CASSSRTSGYSYNEQFF. CDR3 sequence (DNA): TGTGCCAGCAGTTCAAGGACTAGTGGGTACTCCTACAATGAGCAGTTCTTC.

This clonotype was found a few times. The chain joins TRBV12-3 or TRBV12-4 to TRBJ1-1; D unclear. This CDR3 is 12 amino acids long. V gave up 3 bases and J gave up 10 bases, with 12 bases separating them. The DNA for the CDR3 is TGTGCCAGCAGTTTCAGTGTGGTTGGAGCTTTCTTT. It translates to CASSFSVVGAFF.

The V call is TRBV6-1, the J call TRBJ2-7; D gene uncertain. CDR1 is MNHNS, CDR2 SASEGT, per germline. The CDR3 consists of 13 residues. V was pared by 5 bases and J by 7 bases, with 15 bases between. The DNA for the CDR3 is TGTGCCAGCAGTCGCGGTGGGTTGGGAGAGCAGTACTTC. It translates to CASSRGGLGEQYF.

By share, this clonotype ranks as medium-sized (0.01 to 0.1%). The chain is built from TRBV7-8 and TRBJ2-5, with D maybe TRBD2 (5 bases). Germline V lookup: CDR1 SGHVS, CDR2 FQNEAQ. This CDR3 region has 15 residues. V lost 2 bases and J 1 base, leaving 11 bases between the germline ends. CDR3 in amino acids: CASSLSKRIQETQYF. Written as DNA, the CDR3 is TGTGCCAGCAGCTTATCTAAGCGGATCCAAGAGACCCAGTACTTC.

This CDR3 reads CASSLSRGIDEKLFF. Here the CDR3 DNA reads TGTGCCAGCAGTTTAAGTAGAGGTATTGATGAAAAACTGTTTTTT. The V gene is TRBV12-3 or TRBV12-4, the J gene TRBJ1-4; D uncertain. CDR3 length: 15 residues. V lost 2 bases, J lost 6 bases, and 13 bases lay in between.

This clonotype has just a few counts. The chain employs TRBV20-1 and TRBJ1-6; D is undetermined. The CDR3 is 14 amino acids. Germline V gene data show CDR1 as DFQATT and CDR2 as SNEGSKA (reference sequence). V lost 1 base and J lost 6, with 10 bases in between. CDR3 bases: TGCAGTGCTAGAGCGCTTACCATTAATTCACCCCTCCACTTT. Encoded protein: CSARALTINSPLHF.

This clonotype was counted many times. V gene TRBV5-1 combines with J gene TRBJ2-2; no clear D gene. The V and J ends lost 0 bases and 0 bases respectively, with 6 bases between them. The CDR3 is 15 amino acids. Germline lookup yields CDR1 SGHRS and CDR2 YFSETQ. The DNA for the CDR3 is TGCGCCAGCAGCTTGGACAGTTCGAACACCGGGGAGCTGTTTTTT. Amino acids: CASSLDSSNTGELFF.

This clonotype was found many times. The chain is built from TRBV29-1 and TRBJ1-2, with a tentative D call TRBD1 (6 bases). This CDR3 comprises 12 residues. The V end lost 5 bases, the J end lost 8 bases, and 15 bases lay between the germline ends. Germline lookup yields CDR1 SQVTM and CDR2 ANQGSEA. The DNA of the CDR3 is TGCAGCGTTCGGGCAGGGGATCTCGGCTACACCTTC. It translates to CSVRAGDLGYTF. Full variable domain (rest looked up from reference TRBV29-1 and TRBJ1-2): SAVISQKPSRDICQRGTSLTIQCQVDSQVTMMFWYRQQPGQSLTLIATANQGSEATYESGFVIDKFPISRPNLTFSTLTVSNMSPEDSSIYLCSVRAGDLGYTFGSGTRLTVV.

The chain joins TRBV18 to TRBJ1-4; D is perhaps TRBD1 (5 bases). The V gene's germline CDR1 is KGHSH and CDR2 LQKENI. CDR3 size: 12 residues. Trimming shortened V by 6 bases and J by 7 bases, and 9 bases separated the two germline ends. CDR3 coding DNA: TGTGCCAGCTCGCCAGGGACTGAAAAACTGTTTTTT. The encoded protein is CASSPGTEKLFF.